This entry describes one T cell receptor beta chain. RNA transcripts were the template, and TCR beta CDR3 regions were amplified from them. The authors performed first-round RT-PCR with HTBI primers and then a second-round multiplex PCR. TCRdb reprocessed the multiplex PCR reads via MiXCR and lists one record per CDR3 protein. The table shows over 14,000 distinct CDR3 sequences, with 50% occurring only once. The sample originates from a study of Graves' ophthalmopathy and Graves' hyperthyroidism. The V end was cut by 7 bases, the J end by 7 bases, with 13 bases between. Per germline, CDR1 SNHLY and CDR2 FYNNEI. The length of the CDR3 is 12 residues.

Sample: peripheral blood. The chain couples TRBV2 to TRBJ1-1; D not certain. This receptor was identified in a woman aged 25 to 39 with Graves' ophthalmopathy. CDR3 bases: TGTGCCAGCAACATTGGGCCTGATGAAGCTTTCTTT. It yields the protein CASNIGPDEAFF.